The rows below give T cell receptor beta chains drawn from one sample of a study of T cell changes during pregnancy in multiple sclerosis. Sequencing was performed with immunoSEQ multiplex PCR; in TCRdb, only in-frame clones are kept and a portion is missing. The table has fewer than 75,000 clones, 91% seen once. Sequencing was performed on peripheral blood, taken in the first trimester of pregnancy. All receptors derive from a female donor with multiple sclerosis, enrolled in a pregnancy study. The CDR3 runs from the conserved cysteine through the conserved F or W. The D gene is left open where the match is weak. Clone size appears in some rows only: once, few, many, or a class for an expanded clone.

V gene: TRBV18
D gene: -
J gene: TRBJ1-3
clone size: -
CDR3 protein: CASSPGAGNSGNTIYF
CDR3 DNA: TGTGCCAGCTCACCAGGTGCGGGAAACTCTGGAAACACCATATATTTT

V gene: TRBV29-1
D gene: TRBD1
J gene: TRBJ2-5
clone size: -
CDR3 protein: CSVERDRGPRETQYF
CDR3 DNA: TGCAGCGTTGAAAGGGACAGGGGGCCGCGAGAGACCCAGTACTTC

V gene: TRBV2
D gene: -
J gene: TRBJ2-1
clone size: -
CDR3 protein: CASSEQPGIFYNEQFF
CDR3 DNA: TGTGCCAGCAGTGAACAGCCGGGGATCTTCTACAATGAGCAGTTCTTC

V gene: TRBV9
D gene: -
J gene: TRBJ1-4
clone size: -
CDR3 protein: CASSPRTDKEKLFF
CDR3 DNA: TGTGCCAGCAGCCCCCGGACAGACAAGGAAAAACTGTTTTTT

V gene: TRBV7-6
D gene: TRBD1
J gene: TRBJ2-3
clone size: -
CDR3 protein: CASSYFPGTGEADTQYF
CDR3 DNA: TGTGCCAGCAGCTATTTCCCCGGGACAGGGGAAGCAGATACGCAGTATTTT

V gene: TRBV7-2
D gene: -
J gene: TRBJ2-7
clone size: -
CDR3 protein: CASSLGPGTPYEQYF
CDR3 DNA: TGTGCCAGCAGCCTCGGCCCGGGTACCCCCTACGAGCAGTACTTC

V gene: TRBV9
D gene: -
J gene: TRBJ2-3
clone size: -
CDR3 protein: CASSVGLYTDTQYF
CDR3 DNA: TGTGCCAGCAGCGTAGGGCTGTACACAGATACGCAGTATTTT

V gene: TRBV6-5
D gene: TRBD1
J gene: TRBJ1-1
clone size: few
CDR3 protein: CASIRTGGGNTEAFF
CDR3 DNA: TGTGCCAGCATTAGGACAGGGGGCGGGAACACTGAAGCTTTCTTT

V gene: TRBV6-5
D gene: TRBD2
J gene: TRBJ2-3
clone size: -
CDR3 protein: CASKAGAATDTQYF
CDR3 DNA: TGTGCCAGTAAAGCGGGGGCCGCGACAGATACGCAGTATTTT

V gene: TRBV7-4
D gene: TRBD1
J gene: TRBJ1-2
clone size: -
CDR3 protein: CASSAKDRGHGYTF
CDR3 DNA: TGTGCCAGCAGCGCCAAGGACAGGGGGCATGGCTACACCTTC

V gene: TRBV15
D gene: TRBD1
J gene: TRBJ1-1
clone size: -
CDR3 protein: CATSRAGGLAFF
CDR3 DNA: TGTGCCACCAGCAGAGCAGGGGGCTTAGCTTTCTTT

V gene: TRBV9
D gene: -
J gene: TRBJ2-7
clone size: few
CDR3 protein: CASSTRTESLGEQYF
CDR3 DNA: TGTGCCAGCAGCACCCGGACAGAATCCCTGGGGGAGCAGTACTTC

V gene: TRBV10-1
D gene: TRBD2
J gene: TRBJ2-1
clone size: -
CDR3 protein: CARPREGKSYNEQFF
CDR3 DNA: TGCGCCCGCCCCAGGGAGGGTAAGAGTTACAATGAGCAGTTCTTC

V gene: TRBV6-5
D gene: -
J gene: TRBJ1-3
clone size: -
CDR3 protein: CASRRDFSGNTIYF
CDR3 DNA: TGTGCCAGCAGGCGGGACTTCTCTGGAAACACCATATATTTT

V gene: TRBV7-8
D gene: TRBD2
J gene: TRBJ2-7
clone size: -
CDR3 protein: CASSLGERGSYEQYF
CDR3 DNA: TGTGCCAGCAGCTTAGGAGAGCGGGGGTCCTACGAGCAGTACTTC

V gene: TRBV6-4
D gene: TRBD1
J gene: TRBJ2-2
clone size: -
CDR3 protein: CASSASGTGGPWELFF
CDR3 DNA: TGTGCCAGCAGTGCCTCCGGGACAGGGGGCCCTTGGGAGCTGTTTTTT

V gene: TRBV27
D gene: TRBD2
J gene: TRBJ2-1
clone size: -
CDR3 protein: CASRSPGAGVVQFF
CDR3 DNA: TGTGCCAGCAGATCCCCTGGGGCGGGAGTGGTCCAGTTCTTC

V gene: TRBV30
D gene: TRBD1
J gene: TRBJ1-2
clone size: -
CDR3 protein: CAWSVPDRAINPNYGYTF
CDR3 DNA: TGTGCCTGGAGTGTACCGGACAGGGCCATAAATCCTAACTATGGCTACACCTTC

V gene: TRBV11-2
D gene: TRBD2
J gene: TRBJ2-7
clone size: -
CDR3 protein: CASSSTSDYEQYF
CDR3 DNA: TGTGCCAGCAGCTCGACTAGCGACTACGAGCAGTACTTC

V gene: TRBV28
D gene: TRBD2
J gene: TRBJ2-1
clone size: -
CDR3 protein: CASSLPGLVINEQFF
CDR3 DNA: TGTGCCAGCAGTTTACCCGGACTAGTTATTAATGAGCAGTTCTTC

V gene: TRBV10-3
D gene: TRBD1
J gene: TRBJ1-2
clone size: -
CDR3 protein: CAISGTGFNYGYTF
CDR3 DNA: TGTGCCATCAGTGGGACAGGGTTTAACTATGGCTACACCTTC

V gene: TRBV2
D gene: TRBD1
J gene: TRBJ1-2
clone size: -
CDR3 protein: CASSEEGQGHYGYTF
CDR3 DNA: TGTGCCAGCAGTGAAGAGGGACAGGGGCACTATGGCTACACCTTC

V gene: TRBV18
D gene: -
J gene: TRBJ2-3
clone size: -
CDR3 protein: CASSPQGLSTSTDTQYF
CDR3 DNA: TGTGCCAGCTCACCACAGGGACTTAGCACCTCCACAGATACGCAGTATTTT

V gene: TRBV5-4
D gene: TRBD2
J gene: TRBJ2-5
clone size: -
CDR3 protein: CASSLGRGSQETQYF
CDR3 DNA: TGTGCCAGCAGCTTGGGGCGCGGGAGTCAGGAGACCCAGTACTTC

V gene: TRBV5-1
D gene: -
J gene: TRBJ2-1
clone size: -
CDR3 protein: CASSSDSVSYNEQFF
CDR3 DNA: TGCGCCAGCAGTTCCGACTCCGTCTCCTACAATGAGCAGTTCTTC

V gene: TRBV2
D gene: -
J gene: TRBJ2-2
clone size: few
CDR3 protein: CASSETVPGELFF
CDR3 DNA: TGTGCCAGCAGTGAAACGGTTCCCGGGGAGCTGTTTTTT

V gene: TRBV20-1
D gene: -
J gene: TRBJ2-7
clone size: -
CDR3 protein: CSASSLQDYF
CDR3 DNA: TGCAGTGCTAGCTCCCTACAGGATTACTTC

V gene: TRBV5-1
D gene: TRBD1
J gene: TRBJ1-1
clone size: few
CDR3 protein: CASSLATTGDSTEAFF
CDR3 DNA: TGCGCCAGCAGCTTGGCCACTACAGGGGATAGCACTGAAGCTTTCTTT

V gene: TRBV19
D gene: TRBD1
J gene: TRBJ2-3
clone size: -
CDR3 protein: CASSRITGGAQKADTQYF
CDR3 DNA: TGTGCCAGTAGTAGAATTACAGGGGGCGCACAGAAGGCAGATACGCAGTATTTT

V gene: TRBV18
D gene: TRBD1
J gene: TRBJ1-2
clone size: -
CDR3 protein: CASSPLDLGQAGPHGYGYTF
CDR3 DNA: TGTGCCAGCTCACCACTAGATTTGGGACAGGCCGGTCCTCACGGCTATGGCTACACCTTC

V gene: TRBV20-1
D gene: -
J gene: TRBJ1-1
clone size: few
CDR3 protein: CSARETGSAFF
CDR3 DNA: TGCAGTGCTAGAGAAACAGGATCCGCTTTCTTT

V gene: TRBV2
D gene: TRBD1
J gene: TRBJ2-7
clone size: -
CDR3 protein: CASTPGTGLGSYEQYF
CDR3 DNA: TGTGCCAGCACCCCAGGGACAGGATTGGGCTCCTACGAGCAGTACTTC

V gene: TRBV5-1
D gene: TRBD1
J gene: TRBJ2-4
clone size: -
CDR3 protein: CASSFLKGTGRRDIQYF
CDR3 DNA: TGCGCCAGCAGCTTCCTCAAAGGGACAGGCCGGCGGGACATTCAGTACTTC

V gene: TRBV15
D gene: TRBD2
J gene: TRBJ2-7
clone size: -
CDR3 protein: CATSRELADSYEQYF
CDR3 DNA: TGTGCCACCAGCAGAGAACTAGCGGACTCCTACGAGCAGTACTTC

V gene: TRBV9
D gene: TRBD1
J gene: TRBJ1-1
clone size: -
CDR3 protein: CASSHPGGTGGRNTEAFF
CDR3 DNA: TGTGCCAGCAGCCACCCGGGGGGGACAGGGGGTCGGAACACTGAAGCTTTCTTT

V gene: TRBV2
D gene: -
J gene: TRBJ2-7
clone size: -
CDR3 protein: CASTLYQGTEQYF
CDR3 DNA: TGTGCCAGCACCCTCTATCAGGGGACCGAGCAGTACTTC

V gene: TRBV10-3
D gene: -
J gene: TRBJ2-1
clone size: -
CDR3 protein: CAISDMNEQFF
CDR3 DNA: TGTGCCATCAGTGATATGAATGAGCAGTTCTTC

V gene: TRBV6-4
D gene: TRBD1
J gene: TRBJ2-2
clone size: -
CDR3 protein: CASSDRGHTGELFF
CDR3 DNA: TGTGCCAGCAGTGACAGGGGGCACACCGGGGAGCTGTTTTTT

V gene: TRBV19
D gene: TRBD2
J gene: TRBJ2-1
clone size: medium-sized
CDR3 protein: CASSSGGNNEQFF
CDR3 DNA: TGTGCCAGTTCTAGCGGGGGGAACAATGAGCAGTTCTTC

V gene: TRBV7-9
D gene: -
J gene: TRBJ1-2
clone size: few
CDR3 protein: CASSGHRTYGYTF
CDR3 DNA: TGTGCCAGCAGCGGACACCGAACTTATGGCTACACCTTC

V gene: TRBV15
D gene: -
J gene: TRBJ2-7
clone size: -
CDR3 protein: CATSSSNRARYF
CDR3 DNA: TGTGCCACCAGCAGCTCTAACAGGGCTCGGTACTTC

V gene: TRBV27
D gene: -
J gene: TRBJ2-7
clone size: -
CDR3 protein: CASSLYRVGYEQYF
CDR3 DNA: TGTGCCAGCAGTTTATACAGGGTGGGCTACGAGCAGTACTTC

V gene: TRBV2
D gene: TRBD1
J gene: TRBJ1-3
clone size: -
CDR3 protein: CASSERLRGTGSGNTIYF
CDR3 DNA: TGTGCCAGCAGTGAACGTCTTAGAGGGACAGGCTCTGGAAACACCATATATTTT

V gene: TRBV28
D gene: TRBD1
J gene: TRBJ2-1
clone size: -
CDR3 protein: CASNKGGNSNEQFF
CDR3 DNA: TGTGCCAGCAATAAAGGGGGCAATTCCAATGAGCAGTTCTTC

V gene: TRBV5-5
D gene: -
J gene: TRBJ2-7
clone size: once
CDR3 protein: CASVPGLGAPYEQYF
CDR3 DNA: TGTGCCAGCGTGCCCGGTTTAGGAGCACCCTACGAGCAGTACTTC

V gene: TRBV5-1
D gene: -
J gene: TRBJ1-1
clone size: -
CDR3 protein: CASSLVAVDKNTEAFF
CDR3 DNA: TGCGCCAGCAGCTTGGTAGCGGTGGACAAGAACACTGAAGCTTTCTTT

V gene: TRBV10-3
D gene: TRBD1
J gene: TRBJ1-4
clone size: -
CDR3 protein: CATWTGREEKLFF
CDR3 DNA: TGTGCCACCTGGACAGGGCGGGAGGAAAAACTGTTTTTT

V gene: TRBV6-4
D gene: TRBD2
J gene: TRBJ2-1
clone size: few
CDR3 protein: CASSDSLAGGEQFF
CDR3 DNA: TGTGCCAGCAGTGACTCACTAGCGGGGGGTGAGCAGTTCTTC

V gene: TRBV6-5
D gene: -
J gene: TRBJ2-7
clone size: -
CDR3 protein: CASSSPRGSASYEQYF
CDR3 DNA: TGTGCCAGCAGTTCCCCCCGGGGGTCAGCTTCCTACGAGCAGTACTTC

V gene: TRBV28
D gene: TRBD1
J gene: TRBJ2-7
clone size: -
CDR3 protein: CASRFGQGRTYEQYF
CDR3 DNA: TGTGCCAGCAGATTCGGACAGGGGAGGACCTACGAGCAGTACTTC

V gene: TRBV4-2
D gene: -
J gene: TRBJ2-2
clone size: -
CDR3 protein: CASSQDWLAVATGELFF
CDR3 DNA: TGTGCCAGCAGCCAAGATTGGCTAGCCGTGGCCACCGGGGAGCTGTTTTTT

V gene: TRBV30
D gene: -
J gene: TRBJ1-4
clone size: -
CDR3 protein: CAWTTVGREKLFF
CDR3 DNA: TGTGCCTGGACTACAGTAGGCAGAGAAAAACTGTTTTTT

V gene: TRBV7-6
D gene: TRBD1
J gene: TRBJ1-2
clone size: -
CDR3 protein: CASSLGDRGTGYTF
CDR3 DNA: TGTGCCAGCAGCTTAGGGGACAGGGGGACGGGCTACACCTTC

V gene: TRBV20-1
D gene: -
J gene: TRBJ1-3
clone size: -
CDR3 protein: CSARFGNTIYF
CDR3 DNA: TGCAGTGCCCGGTTCGGAAACACCATATATTTT

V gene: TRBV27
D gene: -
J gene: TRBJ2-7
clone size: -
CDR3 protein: CASSSVEQYF
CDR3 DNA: TGTGCCAGCAGTTCAGTCGAGCAGTACTTC

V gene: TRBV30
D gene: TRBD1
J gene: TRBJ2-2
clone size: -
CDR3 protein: CAWRGQANTGELFF
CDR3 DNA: TGTGCCTGGAGGGGACAGGCGAACACCGGGGAGCTGTTTTTT

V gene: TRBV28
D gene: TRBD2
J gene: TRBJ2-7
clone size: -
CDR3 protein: CASTSLAGAVEQYF
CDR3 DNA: TGTGCCAGCACCTCACTAGCGGGGGCCGTGGAGCAGTACTTC

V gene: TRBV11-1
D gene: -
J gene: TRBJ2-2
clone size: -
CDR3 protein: CASRGGNTGELFF
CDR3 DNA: TGTGCCAGCAGGGGGGGAAACACCGGGGAGCTGTTTTTT